The 27 T cell receptor beta chains listed next were all sequenced from one sample in a study of T cell responses to AZD1222 COVID-19 vaccine. Here immunoSEQ multiplex PCR was the method, and the copy in TCRdb shows in-frame clones only, minus some. The sample contains approximately 130,000 clones, roughly 90% of which appear only once. This specimen consisted of peripheral blood, obtained on day 0 of MenACWY control vaccination. The receptor set was obtained from an adult in good health.

This clone was seen a single time. J is TRBJ1-5 and V is TRBV19; no reliable D call. The CDR3 sequence is 14 residues long. Trimming shortened V by 6 bases and J by 3 bases, and 12 bases separated the two germline ends. The germline gives CDR1 LNHDA, CDR2 SQIVND (reference sequence). As DNA, the CDR3 is TGTGCCAGTAGGACACTATGGTACAATCAGCCCCAGCATTTT. Protein product: CASRTLWYNQPQHF.

The chain couples TRBV6-1 to TRBJ2-7; unclear D gene. CDR1 and CDR2 from the germline V gene are MNHNS and SASEGT. V lost 3 bases to trimming and J lost 2 bases, with 5 bases between them. The CDR3 contains 12 residues. The CDR3 sequence: CASSEKPYEQYF. CDR3 nucleotides: TGTGCCAGCAGTGAGAAGCCCTACGAGCAGTACTTC.

The chain links TRBV7-9 to TRBJ1-2; D not resolved. This CDR3 comprises 13 residues. Trimming cost V 4 bases and J 7 bases, with 13 bases left between them. Germline V gene sequence: CDR1 SEHNR, CDR2 FQNEAQ (reference sequence). The CDR3 loop reads CASSWVGLVGYTF. As DNA, the CDR3 is TGTGCCAGCAGCTGGGTGGGCTTAGTTGGCTACACCTTC.

The genes are TRBV20-1 and TRBJ2-1; 13 nucleotides align to TRBD2. This CDR3 is 16 amino acids long. J was trimmed by 2 bases and V by 3 bases; bases with no gene match: 4. The germline gives CDR1 DFQATT, CDR2 SNEGSKA (reference sequence). CDR3 sequence reads: CSASTSGRATYNEQFF. CDR3 bases: TGCAGTGCTAGTACTAGCGGGAGGGCCACCTACAATGAGCAGTTCTTC.

The chain is built from TRBV6-5 and TRBJ2-5; D gene uncertain. The CDR3 extends over 13 amino acids. V lost 6 bases to trimming and J lost 3 bases, with 11 bases between them. Germline values: CDR1 MNHEY, CDR2 SVGAGI. The CDR3 region has the DNA TGTGCCAGCAGCCGAGACGAAAAAGAGACCCAGTACTTC. This translates into CASSRDEKETQYF.

The chain uses TRBV30 and TRBJ1-4; D unclear. This CDR3 has 11 amino acids. V lost 4 bases, J lost 8 bases, and 8 bases lay in between. Germline values: CDR1 GTSNPN, CDR2 SVGIG (reference sequence). The CDR3 sequence: CAWTPGEKLFF. For the CDR3, the DNA is TGTGCCTGGACCCCCGGGGAAAAACTGTTTTTT. Full variable domain (remainder filled in from reference TRBV30 and TRBJ1-4): SQTIHQWPATLVQPVGSPLSLECTVEGTSNPNLYWYRQAAGRGLQLLFYSVGIGQISSEVPQNLSASRPQDRQFILSSKKLLLSDSGFYLCAWTPGEKLFFGSGTQLSVL.

The chain employs TRBV7-9 and TRBJ1-1, with D unresolved. V gave up 11 bases and J gave up 1 base, with 11 bases separating them. The length of the CDR3 is 12 residues. CDR1 is SEHNR, CDR2 FQNEAQ, per germline (reference sequence). CDR3 sequence (DNA): TGTGCCGGAGGACGGGGGAACACTGAAGCTTTCTTT. It codes for CAGGRGNTEAFF.

This sequence joins TRBV7-9 and TRBJ2-2; no firm D call. Germline CDR1 SEHNR, CDR2 FQNEAQ (reference sequence). CDR3 length equals 15 residues. Trimming took 4 bases from V and 6 from J, leaving 15 bases between them. In DNA form, the CDR3 reads TGTGCCAGCAGCTCCCCGGGCCCCATCGCCGGGGAGCTGTTTTTT. This gives the protein CASSSPGPIAGELFF.

This clone appeared once. V gene TRBV9 combines with J gene TRBJ1-3; perhaps TRBD1 as D (6 bases). Trimming shortened V by 4 bases and J by 0 bases, and 11 bases separated the two germline ends. CDR1 is SGDLS, CDR2 YYNGEE, per germline. The CDR3 sequence is 15 residues long. The CDR3 sequence: CASSSGQFSGNTIYF. The CDR3 DNA sequence: TGTGCCAGCAGCTCTGGACAGTTCTCTGGAAACACCATATATTTT.

The chain couples TRBV11-2 to TRBJ2-7; D is possibly TRBD1 or TRBD2 (5 bases each). CDR3 length: 14 residues. The germline V and J ends were trimmed by 4 bases and 1 base, with 11 bases remaining between them. CDR1 is SGHAT, CDR2 FQNNGV, per germline. CDR3 DNA: TGTGCCAGCAGCTCAACGGGACGATCCTACGAGCAGTACTTC. Translating gives CASSSTGRSYEQYF.

The chain recombines TRBV11-3 with TRBJ1-1, with D perhaps matching TRBD1 (5 bases). Trimming cost V 0 bases and J 8 bases, with 13 bases left between them. CDR1 is SGHNT, CDR2 YENEEA, per germline. The length of the CDR3 is 14 residues. The CDR3 DNA sequence: TGTGCCAGCAGCTTAGAGTGGGTCGGGACGGAAGCTTTCTTT. Protein sequence: CASSLEWVGTEAFF.

This chain links TRBV6-5 with TRBJ2-7, with a weak D call TRBD2 (6 bases). V was shortened by 1 base and J by 2 bases, with 12 bases between the two germline ends. The germline CDR1 and CDR2 sequences are MNHEY and SVGAGI. The CDR3 is made up of 15 amino acids. CDR3 residues: CASSYYDGGTYEQYF. The CDR3 nucleotides read TGTGCCAGCAGTTACTACGACGGGGGAACCTACGAGCAGTACTTC.

The CDR3 sequence is CASSLTGQNTEAFF. The DNA of the CDR3 is TGCGCCAGCAGCTTAACGGGACAGAACACTGAAGCTTTCTTT. This chain joins TRBV5-1 and TRBJ1-1; maybe TRBD1 (6 bases). Trimming shortened V by 2 bases and J by 1 base, and 9 bases separated the two germline ends. The CDR3 has 14 amino acids. Germline V gene data show CDR1 as SGHRS and CDR2 as YFSETQ. The full variable domain, rest sourced from reference TRBV5-1 and TRBJ1-1, is KAGVTQTPRYLIKTRGQQVTLSCSPISGHRSVSWYQQTPGQGLQFLFEYFSETQRNKGNFPGRFSGRQFSNSRSEMNVSTLELGDSALYLCASSLTGQNTEAFFGQGTRLTVV.

The rearrangement uses TRBV7-9 and TRBJ2-1; D tentatively reads TRBD1 or TRBD2 (6 bases each). The ends were cut back, 5 bases at V and 4 bases at J, with 15 bases in the middle. CDR1 SEHNR and CDR2 FQNEAQ come from the germline V gene (reference sequence). This CDR3 has 15 amino acids. The CDR3 sequence: CASSPRGTQYNEQFF. DNA for the CDR3: TGTGCCAGCAGCCCACGCGGGACACAATACAATGAGCAGTTCTTC.

Here the CDR3 reads CASSRQLGGVYEQYF. DNA of the CDR3: TGTGCCAGCAGCCGACAGTTGGGTGGCGTGTACGAGCAGTACTTC. The chain has TRBV7-9 and TRBJ2-7; D perhaps matches TRBD1 (5 bases). Germline V lookup: CDR1 SEHNR, CDR2 FQNEAQ (reference sequence). Trimming removed 5 bases from V and 4 bases from J, with 18 bases in between. This CDR3 has 15 residues. The whole variable domain, filled in from reference TRBV7-9 and TRBJ2-7, reads DTGVSQNPRHKITKRGQNVTFRCDPISEHNRLYWYRQTLGQGPEFLTYFQNEAQLEKSRLLSDRFSAERPKGSFSTLEIQRTEQGDSAMYLCASSRQLGGVYEQYFGPGTRLTVT.

V is TRBV6-5 and J is TRBJ1-2; possibly TRBD1 for D (6 bases). Per the germline V gene, CDR1 is MNHEY and CDR2 is SVGAGI. This CDR3 spans 14 amino acids. V shed 2 bases and J shed 8 bases, with 15 bases lying between them. The CDR3 sequence is CASSYGEPGEGYTF. The CDR3 bases are TGTGCCAGCAGTTACGGGGAGCCAGGGGAAGGCTACACCTTC.

DNA for the CDR3: TGTGCCAGCAAGCTGGACTCTGGGTACAATGAGCAGTTCTTC. Its protein product is CASKLDSGYNEQFF. This chain links TRBV6-5 with TRBJ2-1; TRBD2 might be the D (5 bases). Germline V gene data show CDR1 as MNHEY and CDR2 as SVGAGI. This CDR3 has 14 amino acids. Between the trimmed V and J ends, which lost 7 bases and 4 bases, there was a span of 14 bases.

This rearrangement joins TRBV19 to TRBJ2-5; D ambiguous. This CDR3 spans 13 amino acids. Trimming shortened V by 3 bases and J by 7 bases, and 12 bases separated the two germline ends. CDR1 is LNHDA and CDR2 is SQIVND in the germline V gene (reference sequence). The CDR3 loop reads CASSIIPQRTQYF. The CDR3 nucleotides are TGTGCCAGTAGTATCATCCCTCAAAGGACCCAGTACTTC.

J is TRBJ2-5 and V is TRBV9, with D tentatively TRBD2 (6 bases). The CDR3 covers 13 residues. Germline-derived CDR1 and CDR2 are SGDLS and YYNGEE. Between the trimmed V and J ends, which lost 3 bases and 3 bases, there was a span of 9 bases. The DNA of the CDR3 is TGTGCCAGCAGCGCGGGACTCAAAGAGACCCAGTACTTC. Residues: CASSAGLKETQYF.

This clone has only one observation. The rearrangement links TRBV10-1 to TRBJ2-7; D assignment may be TRBD1 or TRBD2 (5 bases each). With 10 bases removed from V and 2 bases from J, the gap between germline ends came to 12 bases. This CDR3 contains 12 residues. The V gene's germline CDR1 is WNHNN and CDR2 SYGVQD (reference sequence). For the CDR3, the DNA is TGCGCCACCGGGGCGATTCCCTACGAGCAGTACTTC. This encodes CATGAIPYEQYF.

CDR3 amino acids: CASSLARTTDTQYF. The CDR3 bases are TGCGCCAGCAGCTTGGCACGGACCACAGATACGCAGTATTTT. The chain links TRBV5-1 to TRBJ2-3, with no clear D. Germline V gene lookup returns CDR1 SGHRS and CDR2 YFSETQ. The CDR3 has 14 amino acids. V shed 0 bases and J shed 2 bases, with 7 bases lying between them. Using reference TRBV5-1 and TRBJ2-3 for the parts outside the CDR3, the full variable domain is KAGVTQTPRYLIKTRGQQVTLSCSPISGHRSVSWYQQTPGQGLQFLFEYFSETQRNKGNFPGRFSGRQFSNSRSEMNVSTLELGDSALYLCASSLARTTDTQYFGPGTRLTVL.

This rearrangement joins TRBV19 to TRBJ1-2, with D perhaps matching TRBD1 (5 bases). V shed 3 bases and J shed 4 bases, with 12 bases lying between them. Germline V gene sequence: CDR1 LNHDA, CDR2 SQIVND (reference sequence). There are 14 residues in the CDR3. This CDR3 is CASSIYGTTYGYTF. Written as DNA, the CDR3 is TGTGCCAGTAGTATTTACGGGACTACCTATGGCTACACCTTC.

Note on this clone: One end of the junction varies from germline; a read error may be responsible. In nucleotides, the CDR3 is TGTGCCAGCAGCTCCGGCGGGAGGGTCAAGTTCTTC. Translation gives CASSSGGRVKFF. The rearrangement links TRBV11-3 to TRBJ1-2, with D unresolved. The CDR3 totals 12 residues. Germline assignment: CDR1 SGHNT and CDR2 YENEEA.

The gene calls are TRBV7-9 and TRBJ1-4; 9 positions agree with TRBD1. The germline V gene has CDR1 SEHNR and CDR2 FQNEAQ (reference sequence). After removal of 4 bases from V and 7 bases from J, the junction contained 4 bases not matched to a gene. The CDR3 length is 14 residues. In DNA form, the CDR3 reads TGTGCCAGCAGCTCCGGGACAGGGCTTGAAAAACTGTTTTTT. Its protein is CASSSGTGLEKLFF.

The genes are TRBV9 and TRBJ1-2, with 9 bases identical to TRBD1. The CDR3 is made up of 15 amino acids. Germline CDR1 SGDLS, CDR2 YYNGEE. With 3 bases clipped from V and 4 bases from J, the junction kept 7 bases outside the gene matches. CDR3 sequence reads: CASSGWDRVGYGYTF. The CDR3, as DNA: TGTGCCAGCAGCGGTTGGGACAGGGTGGGCTATGGCTACACCTTC.

This clone was recorded once. Other DNA sequences in the same sample also yield this CDR3. CDR3 amino acids: CASSLGGDEQFF. The CDR3 DNA sequence: TGTGCCAGCAGCCTCGGGGGGGATGAGCAGTTCTTC. This chain uses TRBV11-3 with TRBJ2-1; 8 nucleotides match TRBD2. The CDR3 loop spans 12 amino acids. CDR1 SGHNT and CDR2 YENEEA come from the germline V gene. The ends lost 5 bases at V and 8 bases at J; junction bases unmatched: 2.

This chain's CDR3 is CASRLAGSTDTQYF. The DNA for the CDR3 is TGTGCCAGTAGACTAGCGGGAAGCACAGATACGCAGTATTTT. This chain joins TRBV6-5 and TRBJ2-3; TRBD2 agrees at 11 bases. The germline V gene has CDR1 MNHEY and CDR2 SVGAGI. Losses at the gene ends were 9 bases for V and 0 bases for J; bases not matched to a gene: 2. The CDR3 is made up of 14 amino acids.